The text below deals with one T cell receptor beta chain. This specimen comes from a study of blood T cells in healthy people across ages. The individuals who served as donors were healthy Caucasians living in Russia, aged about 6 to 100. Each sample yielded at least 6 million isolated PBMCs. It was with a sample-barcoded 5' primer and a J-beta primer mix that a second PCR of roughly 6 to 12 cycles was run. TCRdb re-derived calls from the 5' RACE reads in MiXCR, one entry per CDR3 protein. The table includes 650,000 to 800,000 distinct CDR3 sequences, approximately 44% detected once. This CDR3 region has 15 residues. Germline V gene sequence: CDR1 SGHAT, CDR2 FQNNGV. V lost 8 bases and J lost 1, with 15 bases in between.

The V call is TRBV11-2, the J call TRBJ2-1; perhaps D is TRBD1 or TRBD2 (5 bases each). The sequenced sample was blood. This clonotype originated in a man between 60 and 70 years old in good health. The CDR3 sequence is CASCRDGASYNEQFF. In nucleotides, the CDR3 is TGTGCCAGCTGCCGGGACGGGGCGTCCTACAATGAGCAGTTCTTC.